A selection of T cell receptor beta chains follows, all from one sample in a study of long-term antiretroviral therapy in people with HIV. Clones were sequenced by immunoSEQ multiplex PCR, and TCRdb holds only the in-frame ones, with some missing. Counted here are about 24,000 clones, approximately 80% occurring once; the ten biggest clones make up 2% to 2.5%. The sequenced sample was unsorted PBMCs, obtained 3 years after starting antiretroviral therapy. The source is a man over 45 with HIV. Each CDR3 is given with its conserved first and last residue. Fields, in order: D gene, clone size, J gene, V gene, CDR3 protein, CDR3 DNA. A D gene is named only where the DNA matches it firmly. Clone size appears in some rows only: once, few, many, or a class for an expanded clone.

D: -
size: -
J: TRBJ2-5
V: TRBV7-2
CDR3: CASSSFGGNQETQYF
DNA: TGTGCCAGCAGCTCCTTCGGGGGAAACCAAGAGACCCAGTACTTC

D: TRBD2
size: -
J: TRBJ2-5
V: TRBV4-1
CDR3: CASSPRREVAETQYF
DNA: TGCGCCAGCAGCCCACGCCGGGAGGTGGCAGAGACCCAGTACTTC

D: -
size: -
J: TRBJ2-2
V: TRBV2
CDR3: CASSDGDTGELFF
DNA: TGTGCCAGCAGTGATGGGGACACCGGGGAGCTGTTTTTT

D: -
size: -
J: TRBJ1-3
V: TRBV21-1
CDR3: CASSKEDMGEGHGNTIYF
DNA: TGTGCCAGCAGCAAAGAGGATATGGGGGAAGGTCACGGAAACACCATATATTTT

D: TRBD1
size: -
J: TRBJ1-6
V: TRBV18
CDR3: CASSLRGTGALEGSPLHF
DNA: TGTGCCAGCTCACTGAGGGGGACAGGGGCCCTCGAGGGTTCACCCCTCCACTTT

D: -
size: -
J: TRBJ1-4
V: TRBV14
CDR3: CASSQVRSGKLFF
DNA: TGTGCCAGCAGCCAAGTCAGGTCAGGCAAACTGTTTTTT

D: -
size: -
J: TRBJ1-1
V: TRBV25-1
CDR3: CASSEYFGGLGTEAFF
DNA: TGTGCCAGCAGTGAATATTTCGGGGGGCTAGGCACTGAAGCTTTCTTT

D: -
size: once
J: TRBJ1-2
V: TRBV15
CDR3: CATSRDRGGHYGYTF
DNA: TGTGCCACCAGCAGAGATCGGGGGGGACACTATGGCTACACCTTC

D: TRBD2
size: -
J: TRBJ2-2
V: TRBV28
CDR3: CASSRLAGTGELFF
DNA: TGTGCCAGCAGTCGACTAGCTGGCACCGGGGAGCTGTTTTTT

D: -
size: -
J: TRBJ2-7
V: TRBV6-4
CDR3: CASSDYEQYF
DNA: TGTGCCAGCAGTGACTACGAGCAGTACTTC

D: -
size: -
J: TRBJ2-6
V: TRBV19
CDR3: CASSIEDSGANVLTF
DNA: TGTGCCAGTAGTATCGAGGACTCTGGGGCCAACGTCCTGACTTTC

D: TRBD2
size: -
J: TRBJ2-5
V: TRBV4-1
CDR3: CASSQVLAGIKEETQYF
DNA: TGCGCCAGCAGCCAAGTACTAGCGGGAATTAAGGAGGAGACCCAGTACTTC

D: TRBD1
size: -
J: TRBJ1-5
V: TRBV19
CDR3: CASRTGGMSNQPQHF
DNA: TGTGCCAGTAGGACAGGGGGCATGAGCAATCAGCCCCAGCATTTT

D: -
size: -
J: TRBJ1-1
V: TRBV28
CDR3: CASLTGPLVTEAFF
DNA: TGTGCCAGCCTTACAGGGCCCCTTGTCACTGAAGCTTTCTTT

D: -
size: -
J: TRBJ1-2
V: TRBV7-9
CDR3: CASSLVWQGTNYGYTF
DNA: TGTGCCAGCAGCTTAGTGTGGCAGGGGACCAACTATGGCTACACCTTC

D: -
size: once
J: TRBJ1-1
V: TRBV15
CDR3: CATSREPGPAFF
DNA: TGTGCCACCAGCAGAGAGCCAGGGCCGGCTTTCTTT

D: TRBD1
size: -
J: TRBJ2-7
V: TRBV7-2
CDR3: CASSLGGDRGYEQYF
DNA: TGTGCCAGCAGCTTGGGGGGGGACAGGGGATACGAGCAGTACTTC

D: -
size: once
J: TRBJ1-5
V: TRBV7-8
CDR3: CASSLGSQPQHF
DNA: TGTGCCAGCAGCTTAGGGAGTCAGCCCCAGCATTTT

D: TRBD2
size: -
J: TRBJ2-1
V: TRBV10-1
CDR3: CASSASGRYNEQFF
DNA: TGCGCCAGCAGTGCCAGCGGGAGATACAATGAGCAGTTCTTC

D: -
size: -
J: TRBJ1-2
V: TRBV5-1
CDR3: CASSLAAGGLDGYTF
DNA: TGCGCCAGCAGCTTGGCCGCCGGGGGGTTGGATGGCTACACCTTC

D: TRBD2
size: once
J: TRBJ2-7
V: TRBV7-8
CDR3: CASSVLAGFYEQYF
DNA: TGTGCCAGCAGCGTACTAGCGGGCTTTTACGAGCAGTACTTC

D: -
size: -
J: TRBJ1-1
V: TRBV10-3
CDR3: CAISPWDGMNTEAFF
DNA: TGTGCCATCAGCCCATGGGACGGGATGAACACTGAAGCTTTCTTT

D: -
size: -
J: TRBJ2-1
V: TRBV7-9
CDR3: CASSFTNNAKDEQFF
DNA: TGTGCCAGCAGCTTTACGAACAACGCGAAGGATGAGCAGTTCTTC

D: -
size: few
J: TRBJ2-7
V: TRBV11-2
CDR3: CASSLDAGASYEQYF
DNA: TGTGCCAGCAGCTTAGATGCCGGGGCGAGCTACGAGCAGTACTTC

D: TRBD1
size: -
J: TRBJ1-1
V: TRBV7-2
CDR3: CASSHRTGVNTEAFF
DNA: TGTGCCAGCAGCCACCGGACAGGGGTGAACACTGAAGCTTTCTTT

D: -
size: -
J: TRBJ2-2
V: TRBV5-8
CDR3: CASSPPWVNTGELFF
DNA: TGTGCCAGCAGCCCCCCATGGGTGAACACCGGGGAGCTGTTTTTT

D: -
size: -
J: TRBJ2-2
V: TRBV19
CDR3: CARGHSTTGELFF
DNA: TGTGCCAGAGGACATTCGACCACCGGGGAGCTGTTTTTT

D: TRBD2
size: -
J: TRBJ2-1
V: TRBV19
CDR3: CASKPGLDWNEQFF
DNA: TGTGCCAGTAAACCGGGACTAGATTGGAATGAGCAGTTCTTC

D: -
size: -
J: TRBJ1-5
V: TRBV29-1
CDR3: CSVEEGDQPQHF
DNA: TGCAGCGTTGAAGAGGGCGATCAGCCCCAGCATTTT

D: -
size: -
J: TRBJ1-2
V: TRBV9
CDR3: CASSYHYREGAGGYTF
DNA: TGTGCCAGCAGCTATCACTACAGGGAAGGGGCGGGTGGCTACACCTTC

D: -
size: -
J: TRBJ1-2
V: TRBV4-3
CDR3: CASSQDGTNLPRGYTF
DNA: TGCGCCAGCAGCCAAGATGGTACTAACCTGCCTCGAGGCTACACCTTC

D: TRBD2
size: -
J: TRBJ2-7
V: TRBV28
CDR3: CASRHPGGDYEQYF
DNA: TGTGCCAGCCGTCACCCCGGGGGGGATTACGAGCAGTACTTC

D: -
size: -
J: TRBJ2-3
V: TRBV9
CDR3: CASSVGLLTTDTQYF
DNA: TGTGCCAGCAGCGTCGGACTCTTAACCACAGATACGCAGTATTTT

D: TRBD1
size: -
J: TRBJ1-1
V: TRBV4-3
CDR3: CASSPEGQGATEAFF
DNA: TGCGCCAGCAGCCCCGAGGGACAGGGGGCAACTGAAGCTTTCTTT

D: -
size: -
J: TRBJ2-1
V: TRBV28
CDR3: CASSSNRDPHSYNEQFF
DNA: TGTGCCAGCAGTTCAAACAGGGATCCCCACTCCTACAATGAGCAGTTCTTC

D: TRBD1
size: -
J: TRBJ2-7
V: TRBV4-3
CDR3: CASSQVDRAREQYF
DNA: TGCGCCAGCAGCCAAGTCGACAGGGCGCGCGAGCAGTACTTC

D: -
size: -
J: TRBJ2-7
V: TRBV5-4
CDR3: CASSYPRGDKGEQYF
DNA: TGTGCCAGCAGCTACCCCAGGGGCGACAAGGGCGAGCAGTACTTC

D: -
size: -
J: TRBJ2-1
V: TRBV5-4
CDR3: CASSLEGSSYNEQFF
DNA: TGTGCCAGCAGCTTGGAGGGGAGCTCCTACAATGAGCAGTTCTTC

D: -
size: few
J: TRBJ1-5
V: TRBV7-2
CDR3: CASSLAREGRGNQPQHF
DNA: TGTGCCAGCAGCTTAGCGCGGGAAGGTCGGGGCAATCAGCCCCAGCATTTT

D: -
size: -
J: TRBJ2-7
V: TRBV20-1
CDR3: CSARHASRQYF
DNA: TGCAGTGCTAGACACGCCAGCCGGCAGTACTTC

D: -
size: -
J: TRBJ1-1
V: TRBV6-6
CDR3: CASSYSPASNTEAFF
DNA: TGTGCCAGCAGTTACTCGCCGGCCTCGAACACTGAAGCTTTCTTT

D: -
size: -
J: TRBJ1-2
V: TRBV6-6
CDR3: CASRLSGSGYTF
DNA: TGTGCCAGCAGGTTATCGGGTAGCGGCTACACCTTC

D: -
size: -
J: TRBJ2-2
V: TRBV29-1
CDR3: CSVEDFKGLAGELFF
DNA: TGCAGCGTTGAAGATTTTAAGGGGCTCGCCGGGGAGCTGTTTTTT

D: TRBD2
size: few
J: TRBJ2-1
V: TRBV11-2
CDR3: CASSLDAELAGGSEQFF
DNA: TGTGCCAGCAGCTTAGATGCAGAACTAGCGGGAGGGAGTGAGCAGTTCTTC

D: TRBD1
size: once
J: TRBJ1-2
V: TRBV10-3
CDR3: CAIRGTDYGYTF
DNA: TGTGCCATCAGAGGGACAGACTATGGCTACACCTTC